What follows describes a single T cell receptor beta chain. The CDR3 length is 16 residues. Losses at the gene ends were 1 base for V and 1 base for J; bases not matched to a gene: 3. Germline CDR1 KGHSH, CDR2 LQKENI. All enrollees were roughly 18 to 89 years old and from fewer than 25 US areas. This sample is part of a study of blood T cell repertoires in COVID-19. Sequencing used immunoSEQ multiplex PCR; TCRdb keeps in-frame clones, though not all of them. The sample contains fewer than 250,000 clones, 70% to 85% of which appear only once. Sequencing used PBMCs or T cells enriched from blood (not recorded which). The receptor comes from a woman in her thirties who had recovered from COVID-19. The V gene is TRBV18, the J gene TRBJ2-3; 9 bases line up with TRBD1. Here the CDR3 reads CASSPLRTGGTDTQYF. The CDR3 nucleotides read TGTGCCAGCTCACCACTAAGGACAGGGGGCACAGATACGCAGTATTTT. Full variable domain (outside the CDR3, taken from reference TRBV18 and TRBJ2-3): NAGVMQNPRHLVRRRGQEARLRCSPMKGHSHVYWYRQLPEEGLKFMVYLQKENIIDESGMPKERFSAEFPKEGPSILRIQQVVRGDSAAYFCASSPLRTGGTDTQYFGPGTRLTVL.